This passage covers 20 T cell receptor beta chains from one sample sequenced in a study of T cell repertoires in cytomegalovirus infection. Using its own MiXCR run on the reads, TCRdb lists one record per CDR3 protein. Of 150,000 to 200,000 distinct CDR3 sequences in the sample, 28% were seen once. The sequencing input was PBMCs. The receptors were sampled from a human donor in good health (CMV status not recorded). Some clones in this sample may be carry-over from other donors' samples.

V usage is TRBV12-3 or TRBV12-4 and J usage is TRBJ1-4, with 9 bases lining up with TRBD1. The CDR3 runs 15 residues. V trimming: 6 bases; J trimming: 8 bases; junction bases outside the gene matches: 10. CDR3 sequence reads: CASSSGTGFREKLFF. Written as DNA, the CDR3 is TGTGCCAGCAGCTCCGGGACAGGGTTCAGAGAAAAACTGTTTTTT.

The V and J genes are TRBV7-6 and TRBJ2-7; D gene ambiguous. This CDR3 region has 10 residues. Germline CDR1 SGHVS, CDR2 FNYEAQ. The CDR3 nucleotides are TGTGCTATTACAGTGACCGAGCAGTACTTC. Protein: CAITVTEQYF.

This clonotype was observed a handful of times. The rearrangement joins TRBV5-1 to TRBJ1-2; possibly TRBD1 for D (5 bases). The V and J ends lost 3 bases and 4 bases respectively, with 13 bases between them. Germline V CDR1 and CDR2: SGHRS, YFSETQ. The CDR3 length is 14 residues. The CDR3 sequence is CASSSAGTGYGYTF. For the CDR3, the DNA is TGCGCCAGCAGCTCGGCCGGGACCGGCTATGGCTACACCTTC.

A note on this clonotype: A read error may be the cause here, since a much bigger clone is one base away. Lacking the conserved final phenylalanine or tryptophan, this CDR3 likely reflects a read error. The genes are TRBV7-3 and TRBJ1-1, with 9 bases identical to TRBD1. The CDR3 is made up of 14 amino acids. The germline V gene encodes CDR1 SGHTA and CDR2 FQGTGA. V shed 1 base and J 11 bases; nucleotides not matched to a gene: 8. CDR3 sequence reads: CASSLIPTGGEAFS. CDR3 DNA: TGTGCCAGCAGCTTAATCCCGACAGGGGGAGAGGCTTTCTCT.

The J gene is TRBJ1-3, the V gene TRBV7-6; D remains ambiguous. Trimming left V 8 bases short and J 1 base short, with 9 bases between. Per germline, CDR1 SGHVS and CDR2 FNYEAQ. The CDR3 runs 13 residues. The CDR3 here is CASLQDSGNTIYF. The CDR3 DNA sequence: TGTGCCAGCCTACAAGATTCTGGAAACACCATATATTTT.

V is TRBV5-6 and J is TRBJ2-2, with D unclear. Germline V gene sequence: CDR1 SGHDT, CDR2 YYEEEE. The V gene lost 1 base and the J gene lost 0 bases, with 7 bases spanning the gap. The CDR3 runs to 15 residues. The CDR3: CASSLISANTGELFF. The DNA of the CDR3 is TGTGCCAGCAGCTTGATATCGGCGAACACCGGGGAGCTGTTTTTT.

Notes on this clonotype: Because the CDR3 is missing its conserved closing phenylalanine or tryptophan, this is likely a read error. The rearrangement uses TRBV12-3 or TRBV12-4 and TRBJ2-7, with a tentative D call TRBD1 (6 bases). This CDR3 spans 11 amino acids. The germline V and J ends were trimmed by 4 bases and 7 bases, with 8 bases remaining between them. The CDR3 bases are TGTGCCAGCAGTTACAGGGAAGAGCAGTACTAC. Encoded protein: CASSYREEQYY.

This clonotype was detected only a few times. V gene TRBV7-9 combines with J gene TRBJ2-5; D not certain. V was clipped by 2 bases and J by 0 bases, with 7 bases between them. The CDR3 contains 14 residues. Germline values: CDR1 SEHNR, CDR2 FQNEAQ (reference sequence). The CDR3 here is CASSLRTDQETQYF. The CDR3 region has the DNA TGTGCCAGCAGCTTAAGAACTGACCAAGAGACCCAGTACTTC.

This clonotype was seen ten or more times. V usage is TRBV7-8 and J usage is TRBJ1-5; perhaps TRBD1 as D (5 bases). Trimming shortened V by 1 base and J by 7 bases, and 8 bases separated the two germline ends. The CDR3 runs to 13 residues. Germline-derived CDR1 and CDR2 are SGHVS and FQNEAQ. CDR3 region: CASSLVGGQPQHF. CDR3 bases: TGTGCCAGCAGCTTAGTTGGGGGGCAGCCCCAGCATTTT.

This CDR3 is CSVRGLGNQPQHF. As DNA, the CDR3 is TGCAGCGTTAGAGGGTTAGGCAATCAGCCCCAGCATTTT. The rearrangement uses TRBV29-1 and TRBJ1-5; D uncertain. Trimming cost V 5 bases and J 2 bases, with 10 bases left between them. The CDR3 extends over 13 amino acids. The germline CDR1 and CDR2 sequences are SQVTM and ANQGSEA. Filled out from reference TRBV29-1 and TRBJ1-5, the complete variable domain reads SAVISQKPSRDICQRGTSLTIQCQVDSQVTMMFWYRQQPGQSLTLIATANQGSEATYESGFVIDKFPISRPNLTFSTLTVSNMSPEDSSIYLCSVRGLGNQPQHFGDGTRLSIL.

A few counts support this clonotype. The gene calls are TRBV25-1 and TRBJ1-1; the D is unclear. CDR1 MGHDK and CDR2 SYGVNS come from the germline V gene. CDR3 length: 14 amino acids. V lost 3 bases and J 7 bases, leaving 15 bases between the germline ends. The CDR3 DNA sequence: TGTGCCAGCAGTGATAATTCGGGAGGGAGTGAAGCTTTCTTT. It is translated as CASSDNSGGSEAFF.

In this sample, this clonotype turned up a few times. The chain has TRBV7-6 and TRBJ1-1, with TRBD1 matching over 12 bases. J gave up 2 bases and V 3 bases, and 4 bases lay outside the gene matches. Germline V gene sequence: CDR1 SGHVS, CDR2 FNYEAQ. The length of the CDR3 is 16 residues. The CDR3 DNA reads TGTGCCAGCAGCTTGGGGGACAGGGGGCCTAACACTGAAGCTTTCTTT. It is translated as CASSLGDRGPNTEAFF.

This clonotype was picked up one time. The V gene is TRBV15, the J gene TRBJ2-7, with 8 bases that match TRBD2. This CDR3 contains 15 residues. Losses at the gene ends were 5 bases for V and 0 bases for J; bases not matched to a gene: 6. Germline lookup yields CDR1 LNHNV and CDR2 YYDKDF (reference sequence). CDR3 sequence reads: CATSPRGGLSYEQYF. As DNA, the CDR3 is TGTGCCACCAGCCCCCGGGGGGGGCTCTCCTACGAGCAGTACTTC.

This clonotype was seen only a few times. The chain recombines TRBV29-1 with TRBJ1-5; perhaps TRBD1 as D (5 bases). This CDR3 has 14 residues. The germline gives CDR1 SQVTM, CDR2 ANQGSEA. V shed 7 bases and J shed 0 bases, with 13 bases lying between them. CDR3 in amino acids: CSAGGVDSNQPQHF. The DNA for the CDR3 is TGCAGCGCAGGAGGGGTGGATAGCAATCAGCCCCAGCATTTT. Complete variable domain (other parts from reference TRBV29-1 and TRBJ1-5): SAVISQKPSRDICQRGTSLTIQCQVDSQVTMMFWYRQQPGQSLTLIATANQGSEATYESGFVIDKFPISRPNLTFSTLTVSNMSPEDSSIYLCSAGGVDSNQPQHFGDGTRLSIL.

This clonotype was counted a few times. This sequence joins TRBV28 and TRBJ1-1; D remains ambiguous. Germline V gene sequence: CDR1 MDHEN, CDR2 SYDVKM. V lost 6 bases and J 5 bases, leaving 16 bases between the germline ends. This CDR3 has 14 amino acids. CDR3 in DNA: TGTGCCAGCAGAGCCCCCACGGGAGGGACTGAAGCTTTCTTT. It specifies CASRAPTGGTEAFF. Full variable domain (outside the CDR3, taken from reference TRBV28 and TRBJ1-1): DVKVTQSSRYLVKRTGEKVFLECVQDMDHENMFWYRQDPGLGLRLIYFSYDVKMKEKGDIPEGYSVSREKKERFSLILESASTNQTSMYLCASRAPTGGTEAFFGQGTRLTVV.

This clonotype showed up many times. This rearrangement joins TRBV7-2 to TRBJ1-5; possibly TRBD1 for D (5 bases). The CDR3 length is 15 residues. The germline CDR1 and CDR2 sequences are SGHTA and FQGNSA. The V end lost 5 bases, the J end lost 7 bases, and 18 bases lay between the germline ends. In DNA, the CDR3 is TGTGCCAGCAGCCCCGACGCCGGGGGAAGCCAGCCCCAGCATTTT. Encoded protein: CASSPDAGGSQPQHF.

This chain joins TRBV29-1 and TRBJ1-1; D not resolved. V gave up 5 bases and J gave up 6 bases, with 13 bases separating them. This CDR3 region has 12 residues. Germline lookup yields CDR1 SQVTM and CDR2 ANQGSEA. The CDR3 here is CSVFWGLAEAFF. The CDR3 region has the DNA TGCAGCGTTTTCTGGGGATTAGCTGAAGCTTTCTTT.

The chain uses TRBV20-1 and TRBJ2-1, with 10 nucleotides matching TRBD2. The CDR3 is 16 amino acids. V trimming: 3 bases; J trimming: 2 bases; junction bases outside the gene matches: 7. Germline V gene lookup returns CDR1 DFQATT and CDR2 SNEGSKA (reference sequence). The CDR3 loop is CSARDPSGRPYNEQFF. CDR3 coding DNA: TGCAGTGCTAGGGATCCTAGCGGGAGACCCTACAATGAGCAGTTCTTC.

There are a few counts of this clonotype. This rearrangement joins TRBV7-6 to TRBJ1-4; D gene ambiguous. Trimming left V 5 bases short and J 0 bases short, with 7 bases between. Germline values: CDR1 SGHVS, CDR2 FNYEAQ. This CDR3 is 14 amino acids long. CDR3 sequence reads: CASSLASTNEKLFF. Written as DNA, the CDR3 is TGTGCCAGCAGCCTCGCCTCAACTAATGAAAAACTGTTTTTT.

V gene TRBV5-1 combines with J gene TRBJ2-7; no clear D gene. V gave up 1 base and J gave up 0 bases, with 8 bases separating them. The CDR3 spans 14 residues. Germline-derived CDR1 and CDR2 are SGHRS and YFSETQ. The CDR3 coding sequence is TGCGCCAGCAGCTTGAACGGCGGCTCCTACGAGCAGTACTTC. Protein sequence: CASSLNGGSYEQYF.